This T cell receptor (beta chain) was profiled in a study of CD8+ T cells in alopecia areata. Reverse transcription of extracted RNA yielded cDNA, which provided the sequencing template. Generated by immunoSEQ multiplex PCR, the TCRdb table keeps only in-frame clones and is missing some. The data show around 140,000 clones, with about 86% seen just once and around 14% held by the top ten. The CDR3 is 16 amino acids. Looked up from germline, CDR1 is SGHAT and CDR2 is FQNNGV. The J segment lost 3 bases and the V segment lost 7 bases, leaving 10 bases of the junction unmatched. Treatment noted: oral pan-JAK inhibitor, 5-10 mg twice daily. Collected material from alopecia areata patients comprised lesional scalp punch biopsies and peripheral blood.

The sample in question was CD8+ T cells sorted from blood, obtained at week 4, from a patient treated with tofacitinib. The chain joins TRBV11-2 to TRBJ2-3; TRBD2 matches at 10 bases. The receptor's source is a human donor with alopecia areata. The CDR3 spells CASTPSGSGGTDTQYF. CDR3 nucleotides: TGTGCCAGCACCCCTAGCGGGAGTGGGGGGACAGATACGCAGTATTTT.